This TCR beta chain is from a study of long-term antiretroviral therapy in people with HIV. The J segment lost 0 bases and the V segment lost 0 bases, leaving 6 bases of the junction unmatched. The CDR3 is 19 amino acids. Looked up from germline, CDR1 is SGHRS and CDR2 is YFSETQ. Comment on this clone: Its specificity is unknown.

Version v3.0 of the immunoSEQ assay ran at survey level. Produced via immunoSEQ multiplex PCR; TCRdb's table is partial and in-frame only. This table has around 23,000 clones, approximately 90% appearing once. Overall study results and limits: Among HIV repertoires, CDR3 length ranges were narrower than those of controls. Those clones which expanded before ART made up the dominant part of the repertoire at all time points.

Here the sequenced sample was unsorted PBMCs, taken 1.8 years before starting antiretroviral therapy. The V and J genes are TRBV5-1 and TRBJ2-3, with 14 bases identical to TRBD2. The TCR comes from a man aged 45-65 years with HIV. CDR3 nucleotide sequence: TGCGCCAGCAGCTTGGTGGGGACTAGCGGGGGCCTTAGCACAGATACGCAGTATTTT. Its protein product is CASSLVGTSGGLSTDTQYF.